The sequence of this T cell receptor beta chain was determined in a study of T cell repertoires in cytomegalovirus infection. From germline, CDR1 is SGHTA and CDR2 FQGNSA. The CDR3 sequence is 15 residues long. V gave up 7 bases and J gave up 4 bases, with 20 bases separating them. Findings and caveats of the study: What dominated the ex vivo response were HLA-C-restricted CMV-specific TCR beta clonotypes.

This clonotype was found many times. Its antigen is unidentified. TCRdb re-derived calls from the reads in MiXCR, one entry per CDR3 protein. The sample has some 57,000 distinct CDR3 sequences, roughly a third seen once. Material for sequencing was PBMCs, sequenced either directly or after in vitro stimulation (not recorded which). The receptor comes from a human donor in good health (CMV status not recorded). Some clones in this sample may be carry-over from other donors' samples. The chain combines TRBV7-2 with TRBJ2-7; D is perhaps TRBD2 (5 bases). The CDR3 region is CASTTRGEGKYEQYF. The CDR3 region has the DNA TGTGCCAGCACCACGCGAGGCGAGGGCAAGTACGAGCAGTACTTC.